Listed below are T cell receptor beta chains from one sample, sequenced in a study of blood T cell repertoires in COVID-19. Clones were read by immunoSEQ multiplex PCR, and TCRdb kept only the in-frame ones, dropping some. The table includes approximately 460,000 clones, 89% detected once. Sequenced input: peripheral blood. These receptors came from a man aged 18-30 years with COVID-19, enrolled during active disease. The CDR3 runs from the conserved cysteine through the conserved F or W. A D gene is named only where the DNA matches it firmly. Part of the rows lack a size; the others show once, few, many or a class for expanded clones.

. | TRBJ1-5 | . | TRBV12-3/TRBV12-4 | CASSLGGRQPQHF | TGTGCCAGCAGTTTAGGCGGGAGACAGCCCCAGCATTTT
. | TRBJ2-7 | TRBD1 | TRBV9 | CASSATTGGWEQYF | TGTGCCAGCAGCGCGACCACAGGGGGCTGGGAGCAGTACTTC
. | TRBJ1-1 | TRBD1 | TRBV6-5 | CASRPDRDTEAFF | TGTGCCAGCAGACCCGACAGGGATACTGAAGCTTTCTTT
. | TRBJ2-3 | . | TRBV7-9 | CASSSPAADTQYF | TGTGCCAGCAGCTCGCCAGCGGCAGATACGCAGTATTTT
. | TRBJ1-5 | . | TRBV6-4 | CASSDADDTNQPQHF | TGTGCCAGCAGTGACGCCGATGACACGAATCAGCCCCAGCATTTT
. | TRBJ1-1 | . | TRBV7-2 | CASSLWTSNTEAFF | TGTGCCAGCAGCTTGTGGACATCGAACACTGAAGCTTTCTTT
once | TRBJ2-1 | . | TRBV7-9 | CASSPGFGGYNEQFF | TGTGCCAGCAGCCCGGGCTTCGGGGGTTACAATGAGCAGTTCTTC
once | TRBJ2-7 | TRBD2 | TRBV5-5 | CASSFRLAAYEQYF | TGTGCCAGCAGCTTCCGACTAGCGGCCTACGAGCAGTACTTC
. | TRBJ2-7 | TRBD2 | TRBV7-9 | CASSSHSGRVYEQYF | TGTGCCAGCAGCAGTCATAGCGGGAGGGTCTACGAGCAGTACTTC
few | TRBJ2-2 | TRBD1 | TRBV2 | CASRPGTGGNGELFF | TGTGCCAGCAGGCCCGGGACAGGGGGCAACGGGGAGCTGTTTTTT
. | TRBJ2-1 | . | TRBV5-1 | CASSLVQGSYNEQFF | TGCGCCAGCAGCTTGGTACAGGGTTCCTACAATGAGCAGTTCTTC
. | TRBJ1-2 | . | TRBV3-1/TRBV3-2 | CASSQANRNYGYTF | TGTGCCAGCAGCCAAGCTAACAGGAACTATGGCTACACCTTC
. | TRBJ1-2 | TRBD1 | TRBV7-9 | CASSSGTGSPYGYTF | TGTGCCAGCAGCTCCGGGACAGGGAGCCCGTATGGCTACACCTTC
. | TRBJ2-7 | TRBD1 | TRBV13 | CASREGQGHEQYF | TGTGCCAGCAGAGAAGGACAGGGCCACGAGCAGTACTTC
few | TRBJ1-6 | . | TRBV12-3/TRBV12-4 | CASSSTTGRALHF | TGTGCCAGCAGTTCCACGACCGGGAGGGCCCTCCACTTT
. | TRBJ1-1 | TRBD1 | TRBV10-3 | CAISGTGNTEAFF | TGTGCCATCAGTGGGACAGGGAACACTGAAGCTTTCTTT
. | TRBJ1-1 | TRBD1 | TRBV9 | CASSVEGTGFTEAFF | TGTGCCAGCAGCGTAGAGGGGACAGGGTTCACTGAAGCTTTCTTT
. | TRBJ1-1 | . | TRBV7-2 | CASRPRGFRTEAFF | TGTGCCAGCAGGCCAAGGGGGTTTAGGACTGAAGCTTTCTTT
. | TRBJ1-1 | . | TRBV9 | CASSVDLNTEAFF | TGTGCCAGCAGCGTAGACTTGAACACTGAAGCTTTCTTT
. | TRBJ2-3 | . | TRBV3-1/TRBV3-2 | CASSPVVTYTDTQYF | TGTGCCAGCAGCCCTGTGGTGACTTACACAGATACGCAGTATTTT
once | TRBJ2-2 | . | TRBV6-4 | CASSDSEAGGELFF | TGTGCCAGCAGTGACTCAGAAGCCGGCGGGGAGCTGTTTTTT
. | TRBJ1-5 | . | TRBV7-9 | CASSTQGNQPQHF | TGTGCCAGCAGCACACAGGGAAATCAGCCCCAGCATTTT
. | TRBJ2-2 | . | TRBV21-1 | CASSKVGRAGELFF | TGTGCCAGCAGCAAAGTGGGGAGAGCCGGGGAGCTGTTTTTT
once | TRBJ2-3 | . | TRBV4-1 | CASASAVSTDTQYF | TGCGCCAGTGCGTCGGCGGTGAGCACAGATACGCAGTATTTT
. | TRBJ2-3 | . | TRBV3-1/TRBV3-2 | CASSQERFSTDTQYF | TGTGCCAGCAGCCAAGAACGGTTTTCTACAGATACGCAGTATTTT
. | TRBJ1-1 | TRBD1 | TRBV5-1 | CASSSGQGRTEAFF | TGCGCCAGCAGCTCTGGACAGGGGCGTACTGAAGCTTTCTTT
few | TRBJ2-4 | TRBD1 | TRBV2 | CASSPNRGDKNIQYF | TGTGCCAGCAGCCCTAACAGGGGTGACAAAAACATTCAGTACTTC
. | TRBJ2-4 | TRBD1 | TRBV13 | CASSLGQGGAKNIQYF | TGTGCCAGCAGCCTCGGACAGGGGGGCGCCAAAAACATTCAGTACTTC
once | TRBJ2-7 | TRBD1 | TRBV24-1 | CATSDSGQGYEQYF | TGTGCCACCAGTGATTCAGGACAGGGTTACGAGCAGTACTTC
. | TRBJ2-7 | TRBD2 | TRBV30 | CAWIGTIINEQYF | TGTGCCTGGATAGGGACTATCATCAACGAGCAGTACTTC
. | TRBJ1-4 | . | TRBV5-1 | CASSLDPGLNEKLFF | TGCGCCAGCAGCTTGGATCCAGGGCTTAATGAAAAACTGTTTTTT
. | TRBJ2-3 | . | TRBV5-1 | CASSLKAVGADTQYF | TGCGCCAGCAGCTTGAAGGCGGTCGGGGCAGATACGCAGTATTTT
. | TRBJ2-1 | . | TRBV10-2 | CASCLFGGNSYNEQFF | TGCGCCAGCTGCCTTTTCGGAGGGAACTCCTACAATGAGCAGTTCTTC
. | TRBJ2-7 | TRBD1 | TRBV2 | CASRGTGESYEQYF | TGTGCCAGCAGAGGGACAGGGGAGTCCTACGAGCAGTACTTC
once | TRBJ2-5 | TRBD2 | TRBV6-5 | CASSPGLAQQETQYF | TGTGCCAGCAGCCCCGGACTAGCGCAACAAGAGACCCAGTACTTC
. | TRBJ2-3 | . | TRBV12-3/TRBV12-4 | CASSLRSDTQYF | TGTGCCAGCAGTTTACGGTCCGATACGCAGTATTTT
. | TRBJ2-2 | TRBD1 | TRBV15 | CATSTSGQDYTGELFF | TGTGCCACCAGCACCTCGGGACAGGACTACACCGGGGAGCTGTTTTTT
. | TRBJ2-7 | . | TRBV6-6 | CASRRDTGSYEQYF | TGTGCCAGCAGAAGGGACACCGGATCCTACGAGCAGTACTTC
. | TRBJ1-2 | . | TRBV27 | CASRRTLDMTANYGYTF | TGTGCCAGCAGACGAACCCTCGACATGACAGCTAACTATGGCTACACCTTC
. | TRBJ2-3 | TRBD2 | TRBV7-6 | CASSPGAGGIDTQYF | TGTGCCAGCAGCCCGGGAGCGGGAGGTATAGATACGCAGTATTTT
few | TRBJ1-4 | . | TRBV25-1 | CASSRLRGTNEKLFF | TGTGCCAGCAGTCGCTTAAGGGGGACTAATGAAAAACTGTTTTTT
. | TRBJ2-2 | TRBD1 | TRBV6-5 | CASSSDRGRTGELFF | TGTGCCAGCAGTTCAGACAGGGGGCGGACCGGGGAGCTGTTTTTT
. | TRBJ2-1 | . | TRBV6-2/TRBV6-3 | CASSYLGHEQFF | TGTGCCAGCAGTTATCTAGGCCATGAGCAGTTCTTC
. | TRBJ1-4 | . | TRBV7-9 | CASSFRGAGEKLFF | TGTGCCAGCAGCTTTCGGGGGGCGGGTGAAAAACTGTTTTTT
. | TRBJ2-7 | TRBD2 | TRBV30 | CAWSTLAGGNEQYF | TGTGCCTGGAGTACCCTAGCGGGAGGGAACGAGCAGTACTTC